The 29 T cell receptor beta chains listed next were all sequenced from one sample in a study of T-cell reconstitution after alpha-beta-depleted transplantation in children. This sample's TCRbeta library carried unique molecular identifier barcodes. MiXCR, run by TCRdb on the PCR reads, gives a single entry per CDR3 protein. Of just over 350,000 distinct CDR3 sequences in the sample, about an eighth were seen once. The sequencing here drew on PBMCs, taken from the stem cell graft. All receptors come from a human donor who donated a stem cell graft to a child with Fanconi anemia.

This rearrangement joins TRBV5-5 to TRBJ1-5; TRBD1 agrees at 8 bases. The CDR3 runs 14 residues. Germline V lookup: CDR1 SGHKS, CDR2 YYEKEE (reference sequence). V lost 3 bases, J lost 3 bases, and 2 bases stayed unmatched. CDR3 coding DNA: TGTGCCAGCAGCTGGACAGGGACCAATCAGCCCCAGCATTTT. Translating it yields CASSWTGTNQPQHF.

V gene TRBV5-1 combines with J gene TRBJ2-1; D may be TRBD1 (5 bases). The CDR3 loop spans 17 amino acids. Germline CDR1 reads SGHRS; CDR2 reads YFSETQ. V lost 0 bases and J lost 4, with 17 bases in between. The CDR3 DNA sequence: TGCGCCAGCAGCTTGGCTTACCGGGCAGGGATGTACAATGAGCAGTTCTTC. It is translated as CASSLAYRAGMYNEQFF.

This clonotype was counted ten times or more. This chain connects TRBV20-1 to TRBJ1-2; no definite D call. Deletions cut 6 bases from V and 2 bases from J, with 10 bases between. The CDR3 sequence is 12 residues long. The germline V gene encodes CDR1 DFQATT and CDR2 SNEGSKA (reference sequence). CDR3 in amino acids: CSARNINYGYTF. CDR3 sequence (DNA): TGCAGTGCCCGGAACATAAACTATGGCTACACCTTC.

The V call is TRBV6-2 or TRBV6-3, the J call TRBJ2-3, with D unresolved. This CDR3 region has 12 residues. V shed 6 bases and J shed 5 bases, with 9 bases lying between them. Germline assignment: CDR1 MNHEY and CDR2 SVGEGT. Here the CDR3 DNA reads TGTGCCAGCAGCGGACGCGGAGATACGCAGTATTTT. Amino acids: CASSGRGDTQYF.

This clonotype was seen only a few times. The chain joins TRBV6-1 to TRBJ2-3; tentatively, D is TRBD2 (7 bases). The CDR3 spans 14 residues. CDR1 is MNHNS, CDR2 SASEGT, per germline. The germline V and J ends were trimmed by 1 base and 4 bases, with 9 bases remaining between them. The CDR3 loop is CASSEGGGADTQYF. The CDR3 coding sequence is TGTGCCAGCAGTGAAGGAGGGGGGGCAGATACGCAGTATTTT.

This clonotype was seen a few times. The chain employs TRBV28 and TRBJ1-2, with D hard to call. Trimming pared 3 bases from V and 5 bases from J, leaving 16 bases between. CDR1 and CDR2 from the germline V gene are MDHEN and SYDVKM. The CDR3 consists of 15 residues. The CDR3 loop is CASSFSHLTLYGYTF. The CDR3 bases are TGTGCCAGCAGTTTTAGTCATCTGACGTTGTATGGCTACACCTTC.

This sequence joins TRBV29-1 and TRBJ2-3; D unresolved. This CDR3 is 13 amino acids long. Germline lookup yields CDR1 SQVTM and CDR2 ANQGSEA. The V gene lost 4 bases and the J gene lost 3 bases, with 11 bases spanning the gap. In DNA, the CDR3 is TGCAGCGTTGCCAGAGGCGTAACAGATACGCAGTATTTT. Its protein product is CSVARGVTDTQYF.

This clonotype was counted many times. J is TRBJ2-7 and V is TRBV12-3 or TRBV12-4; 9 bases map to TRBD1. V lost 4 bases, J lost 3 bases, and 7 bases stayed unmatched. The CDR3 extends over 15 amino acids. The CDR3 region has the DNA TGTGCCAGCAGTTCCAGGACAGGGGCTTTCTACGAGCAGTACTTC. Protein sequence: CASSSRTGAFYEQYF.

This clonotype has ten or more counts. The chain couples TRBV6-2 or TRBV6-3 to TRBJ1-5; 8 bases align to TRBD1. Trimming took 7 bases from V and 6 from J; bases not matched to a gene: 8. The CDR3 extends over 14 amino acids. Germline V lookup: CDR1 MNHEY, CDR2 SVGEGT. The CDR3 region is CASKLRDRSQPQHF. The CDR3 coding sequence is TGTGCCAGCAAACTCCGGGACAGGTCTCAGCCCCAGCATTTT.

V is TRBV6-5 and J is TRBJ1-6, with 7 bases lining up with TRBD1. Trimming cost V 4 bases and J 10 bases; bases outside gene matches: 13. The CDR3 sequence is 16 residues long. Germline-derived CDR1 and CDR2 are MNHEY and SVGAGI. DNA for the CDR3: TGTGCCAGCAGTTCCATTAGACAGGGAGTGGAGTCACCCCTCCACTTT. Translation gives CASSSIRQGVESPLHF.

This clonotype was seen many times. The CDR3 sequence is CASSIEGQGHQPQHF. Written as DNA, the CDR3 is TGTGCCAGTAGTATAGAAGGGCAGGGCCATCAGCCCCAGCATTTT. This rearrangement joins TRBV19 to TRBJ1-5; D may be TRBD1 (5 bases). Trimming removed 0 bases from V and 5 bases from J, with 11 bases in between. The CDR3 totals 15 residues. CDR1 and CDR2 from the germline V gene are LNHDA and SQIVND (reference sequence). The complete variable domain, with remaining parts taken from reference TRBV19 and TRBJ1-5, reads DGGITQSPKYLFRKEGQNVTLSCEQNLNHDAMYWYRQDPGQGLRLIYYSQIVNDFQKGDIAEGYSVSREKKESFPLTVTSAQKNPTAFYLCASSIEGQGHQPQHFGDGTRLSIL.

The CDR3 DNA reads TGTGCCAGCACCCCGGAATCTGGGGCCAACGTCCTGACTTTC. This encodes CASTPESGANVLTF. The V and J genes are TRBV2 and TRBJ2-6, with D uncertain. In germline, CDR1 is SNHLY, CDR2 FYNNEI. The CDR3 runs 14 residues. Between the trimmed V and J ends, which lost 7 bases and 1 base, there was a span of 8 bases.

Ten or more counts support this clonotype. This chain connects TRBV24-1 to TRBJ2-5; the D is unclear. Trimming left V 3 bases short and J 3 bases short, with 7 bases between. The CDR3 has 13 amino acids. Per germline, CDR1 KGHDR and CDR2 SFDVKD. Here the CDR3 reads CATSDPGKETQYF. In DNA form, the CDR3 reads TGTGCCACCAGTGATCCCGGTAAAGAGACCCAGTACTTC.

This clonotype was observed a few times. V and J are TRBV5-1 and TRBJ1-1; D might be TRBD1 (5 bases). The length of the CDR3 is 16 residues. CDR1 and CDR2 from the germline V gene are SGHRS and YFSETQ. V was shortened by 1 base and J by 0 bases, with 13 bases between the two germline ends. CDR3 protein: CASSLSSGGVNTEAFF. The DNA of the CDR3 is TGCGCCAGCAGCTTGAGTTCGGGGGGGGTGAACACTGAAGCTTTCTTT. Based on the CDR3 plus reference TRBV5-1 and TRBJ1-1, the full variable domain is KAGVTQTPRYLIKTRGQQVTLSCSPISGHRSVSWYQQTPGQGLQFLFEYFSETQRNKGNFPGRFSGRQFSNSRSEMNVSTLELGDSALYLCASSLSSGGVNTEAFFGQGTRLTVV.

This clonotype was picked up many times. The V and J genes are TRBV3-1 and TRBJ2-2, with D tentatively TRBD1 or TRBD2 (6 bases each). The CDR3 consists of 15 residues. V dropped 4 bases and J dropped 1 base, with 10 bases sitting between them. The germline gives CDR1 LGHDT, CDR2 YNNKEL (reference sequence). As DNA, the CDR3 is TGTGCCAGCAGCCGGGGGGCCCAGAACACCGGGGAGCTGTTTTTT. Encoded protein: CASSRGAQNTGELFF.

Only a few counts were recorded for this clonotype. The chain has TRBV7-2 and TRBJ2-5; D is undetermined. V gave up 1 base and J gave up 7 bases, with 4 bases separating them. CDR3 length equals 11 residues. Germline V gene lookup returns CDR1 SGHTA and CDR2 FQGNSA. The CDR3 spells CASSLVMTQYF. The CDR3 bases are TGTGCCAGCAGCTTAGTGATGACCCAGTACTTC.

The rearrangement joins TRBV14 to TRBJ2-7, with D possibly TRBD2 on 6 matching bases. The CDR3 consists of 16 residues. Trimming left V 4 bases short and J 7 bases short, with 23 bases between. Looked up from germline, CDR1 is SGHDN and CDR2 is FVKESK. CDR3 amino acids: CASSRGTMSRAGEQYF. The CDR3 coding sequence is TGTGCCAGCAGCCGCGGCACGATGTCCAGGGCGGGAGAGCAGTACTTC.

This clonotype showed up many times. J is TRBJ1-1 and V is TRBV6-5; D possibly corresponds to TRBD1 (5 bases). Trimming removed 0 bases from V and 5 bases from J, with 13 bases in between. CDR3 length: 15 residues. Germline assignment: CDR1 MNHEY and CDR2 SVGAGI. CDR3 in amino acids: CASSYSAGSGTEAFF. The CDR3 DNA sequence: TGTGCCAGCAGTTACTCAGCAGGGAGTGGAACTGAAGCTTTCTTT.

The V call is TRBV12-3 or TRBV12-4, the J call TRBJ1-4; D unresolved. CDR3 length: 11 amino acids. V shed 7 bases and J shed 7 bases, with 7 bases lying between them. The CDR3 region has the DNA TGTGCCAGCACCGATGGTGAAAAACTGTTTTTT. Its translation: CASTDGEKLFF.

The rearrangement uses TRBV11-2 and TRBJ2-2; TRBD2 agrees at 10 bases. The trim removed 7 bases at V and 0 bases at J, leaving 8 bases unmatched. The CDR3 loop spans 17 amino acids. Germline CDR1 is SGHAT and CDR2 is FQNNGV. The CDR3 nucleotides read TGTGCCAGCAACTACCCTAGCGGGGGTTCGAACACCGGGGAGCTGTTTTTT. It codes for CASNYPSGGSNTGELFF.

This clonotype was picked up a small number of times. V is TRBV15 and J is TRBJ2-7; 7 bases line up with TRBD2. The CDR3 loop spans 18 amino acids. V lost 0 bases, J lost 0 bases, and 11 bases stayed unmatched. The germline V gene encodes CDR1 LNHNV and CDR2 YYDKDF (reference sequence). CDR3: CATSRDLGGGVNSYEQYF. DNA of the CDR3: TGTGCCACCAGCAGAGATCTGGGCGGGGGTGTCAACTCCTACGAGCAGTACTTC.

The sample holds a few counts of this clonotype. The chain links TRBV7-9 to TRBJ2-3, with D unclear. V lost 2 bases to trimming and J lost 5 bases, with 11 bases between them. There are 14 residues in the CDR3. In germline, CDR1 is SEHNR, CDR2 FQNEAQ (reference sequence). The CDR3 DNA sequence: TGTGCCAGCAGCTTATCATTACCGGGAGATACGCAGTATTTT. Translated, it gives CASSLSLPGDTQYF.

The table lists this clonotype with a few counts. The rearrangement links TRBV5-1 to TRBJ2-3; 7 bases map to TRBD2. The CDR3 contains 14 residues. The germline V gene has CDR1 SGHRS and CDR2 YFSETQ. The J segment lost 4 bases and the V segment lost 4 bases, leaving 6 bases of the junction unmatched. The CDR3 loop is CASSTTSASDTQYF. The CDR3 nucleotides are TGCGCCAGCAGCACCACTAGCGCCTCAGATACGCAGTATTTT.

This chain links TRBV7-3 with TRBJ2-4; possible D gene TRBD2, 7 bases. The V gene's germline CDR1 is SGHTA and CDR2 FQGTGA. V dropped 5 bases and J dropped 2 bases, with 19 bases sitting between them. This CDR3 is 17 amino acids long. The CDR3 sequence is CASSLDRRGGTKNIQYF. The CDR3 DNA reads as TGTGCCAGCAGCCTTGACAGGAGGGGGGGAACCAAAAACATTCAGTACTTC.

V usage is TRBV28 and J usage is TRBJ1-1; tentative D call: TRBD1 (6 bases). This CDR3 is built from 15 residues. The germline gives CDR1 MDHEN, CDR2 SYDVKM. V lost 5 bases, J lost 5 bases, and 18 bases lay in between. CDR3 protein: CASSPPRGGRTEAFF. The CDR3 nucleotides read TGTGCCAGCAGTCCCCCCCGAGGGGGGCGAACTGAAGCTTTCTTT.

This clonotype was found many times. The gene calls are TRBV10-3 and TRBJ1-1; 7 bases align to TRBD1. V trimming: 4 bases; J trimming: 0 bases; junction bases outside the gene matches: 11. CDR3 length: 17 amino acids. Germline CDR1 ENHRY, CDR2 SYGVKD. The CDR3 loop reads CAISASTGQILNTEAFF. The DNA for the CDR3 is TGTGCCATCAGTGCTTCAACGGGACAGATTTTGAACACTGAAGCTTTCTTT.

The table lists this clonotype with many counts. The chain employs TRBV12-3 or TRBV12-4 and TRBJ1-2, with D unclear. V lost 4 bases, J lost 5 bases, and 8 bases lay in between. This CDR3 has 12 amino acids. The CDR3: CASSYQRYGYTF. The CDR3, as DNA: TGTGCCAGCAGTTATCAGAGATATGGCTACACCTTC.

This chain uses TRBV12-3 or TRBV12-4 with TRBJ2-5; 10 nucleotides line up with TRBD2. The CDR3 runs 14 residues. J lost 4 bases, V lost 5 bases, and 4 bases had no gene match. The CDR3 DNA is TGTGCCAGCAGTCCACTAGCGGGGATAGAGACCCAGTACTTC. Its protein product is CASSPLAGIETQYF.

This clonotype was picked up a small number of times. The CDR3 is CASSPLGQVWSEAFF. CDR3 DNA: TGTGCCAGCAGCCCCCTAGGACAGGTGTGGAGTGAAGCTTTCTTT. The V and J genes are TRBV7-9 and TRBJ1-1; 7 bases align to TRBD1. Germline values: CDR1 SEHNR, CDR2 FQNEAQ (reference sequence). The CDR3 length is 15 residues. The ends lost 5 bases at V and 7 bases at J; junction bases unmatched: 13.